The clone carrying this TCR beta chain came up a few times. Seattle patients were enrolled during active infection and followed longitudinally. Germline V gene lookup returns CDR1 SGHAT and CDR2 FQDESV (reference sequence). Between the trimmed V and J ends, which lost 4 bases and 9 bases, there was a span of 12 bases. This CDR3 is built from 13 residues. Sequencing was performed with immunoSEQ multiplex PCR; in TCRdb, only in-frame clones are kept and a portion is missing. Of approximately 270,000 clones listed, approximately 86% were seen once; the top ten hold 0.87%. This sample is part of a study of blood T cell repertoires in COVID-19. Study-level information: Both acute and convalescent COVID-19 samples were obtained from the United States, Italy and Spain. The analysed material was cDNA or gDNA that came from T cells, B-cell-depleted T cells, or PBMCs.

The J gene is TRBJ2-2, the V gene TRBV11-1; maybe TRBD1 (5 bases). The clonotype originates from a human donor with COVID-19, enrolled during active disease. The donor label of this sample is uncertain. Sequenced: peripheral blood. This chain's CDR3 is CASSSRVNRELFF. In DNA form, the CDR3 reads TGTGCCAGCAGCTCCAGGGTAAACAGGGAGCTGTTTTTT.